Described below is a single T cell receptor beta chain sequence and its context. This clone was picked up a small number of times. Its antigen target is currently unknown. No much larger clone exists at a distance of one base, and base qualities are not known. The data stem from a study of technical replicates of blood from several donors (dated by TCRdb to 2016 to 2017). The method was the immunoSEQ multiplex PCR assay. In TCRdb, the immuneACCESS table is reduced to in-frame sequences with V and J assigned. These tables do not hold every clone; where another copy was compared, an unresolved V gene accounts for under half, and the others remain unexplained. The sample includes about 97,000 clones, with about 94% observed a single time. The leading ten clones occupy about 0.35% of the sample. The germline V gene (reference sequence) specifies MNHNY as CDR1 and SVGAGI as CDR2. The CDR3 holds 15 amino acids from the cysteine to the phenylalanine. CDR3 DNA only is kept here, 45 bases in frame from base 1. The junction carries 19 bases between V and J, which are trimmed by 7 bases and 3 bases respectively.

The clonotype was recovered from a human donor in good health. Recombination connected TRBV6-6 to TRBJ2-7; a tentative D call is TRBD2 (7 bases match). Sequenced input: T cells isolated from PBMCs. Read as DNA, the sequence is TGTGCCAGCACCCCGACTAGCCAGGGGCTCTACGAGCAGTACTTC. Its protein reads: CASTPTSQGLYEQYF.